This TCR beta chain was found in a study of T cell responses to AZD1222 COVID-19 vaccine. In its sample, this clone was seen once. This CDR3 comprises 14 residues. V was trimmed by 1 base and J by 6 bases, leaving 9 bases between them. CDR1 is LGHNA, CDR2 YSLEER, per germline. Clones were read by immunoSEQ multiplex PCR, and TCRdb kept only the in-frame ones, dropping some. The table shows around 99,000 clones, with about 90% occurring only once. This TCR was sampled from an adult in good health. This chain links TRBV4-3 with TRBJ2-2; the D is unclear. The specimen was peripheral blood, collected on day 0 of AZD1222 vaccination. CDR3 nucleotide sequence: TGCGCCAGCAGCCAAGCCGGAATTTCCGGGGAGCTGTTTTTT. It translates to CASSQAGISGELFF.